One and the same sample provided the 9 T cell receptor beta chains below, sequenced in a study of T cell repertoires in cytomegalovirus infection. TCRdb reprocessed the reads via MiXCR and lists one record per CDR3 protein. This table holds under 300,000 distinct CDR3 sequences, approximately 17% found once. Sequencing was carried out using CD8+ T cells from PBMCs. The receptors derive from a human donor in good health (CMV status not recorded). Some clones in this sample may be carry-over from other donors' samples.

This clonotype was found many times. The chain has TRBV28 and TRBJ2-2; tentatively, D is TRBD1 or TRBD2 (6 bases each). The germline V gene has CDR1 MDHEN and CDR2 SYDVKM. V lost 1 base and J 0 bases, leaving 12 bases between the germline ends. The CDR3 contains 17 residues. The CDR3 is CASSLYWGASNTGELFF. The CDR3 DNA is TGTGCCAGCAGTTTATATTGGGGGGCGTCGAACACCGGGGAGCTGTTTTTT.

In this sample, this clonotype turned up many times. The chain couples TRBV2 to TRBJ2-3, with D perhaps assigned TRBD1 or TRBD2 (5 bases each). V gave up 4 bases and J gave up 0 bases, with 11 bases separating them. CDR1 and CDR2 (germline): SNHLY, FYNNEI. There are 15 residues in the CDR3. The DNA of the CDR3 is TGTGCCAGCAGTGCAGGGACCTCTAGCACAGATACGCAGTATTTT. Its protein is CASSAGTSSTDTQYF.

This clonotype was counted a few times. V is TRBV2 and J is TRBJ1-2; 7 bases fit TRBD1. V trimming: 8 bases; J trimming: 4 bases; junction bases outside the gene matches: 7. The CDR3 consists of 13 residues. Per germline, CDR1 SNHLY and CDR2 FYNNEI. CDR3 in DNA: TGTGCCAGCCCAGGGGGAATGGTCTATGGCTACACCTTC. This translates into CASPGGMVYGYTF. Full variable domain (rest looked up from reference TRBV2 and TRBJ1-2): EPEVTQTPSHQVTQMGQEVILRCVPISNHLYFYWYRQILGQKVEFLVSFYNNEISEKSEIFDDQFSVERPDGSNFTLKIRSTKLEDSAMYFCASPGGMVYGYTFGSGTRLTVV.

The chain uses TRBV11-2 and TRBJ2-3, with 8 bases aligning to TRBD2. Germline trimming cut 5 bases from V and 2 bases from J; bases unmatched to any gene: 18. The CDR3 consists of 19 residues. From germline, CDR1 is SGHAT and CDR2 FQNNGV. CDR3 DNA sequence: TGTGCCAGCAGCGACCGACCCGGGGGCGGGGGGACATACACAGATACGCAGTATTTT. Translation gives CASSDRPGGGGTYTDTQYF.

The gene calls are TRBV2 and TRBJ2-5; TRBD2 matches at 12 bases. Trimming at V came to 7 bases and at J to 5 bases, leaving 5 bases not matched to a gene. CDR3 length equals 14 residues. Germline V gene lookup returns CDR1 SNHLY and CDR2 FYNNEI. CDR3 in DNA: TGTGCCAGCATTAGACTAGCGGGGGCTGAGACCCAGTACTTC. Translating gives CASIRLAGAETQYF.

The chain recombines TRBV28 with TRBJ1-2; D remains ambiguous. The CDR3 extends over 13 amino acids. The germline V gene has CDR1 MDHEN and CDR2 SYDVKM. The V end was cut by 3 bases, the J end by 5 bases, with 10 bases between. The CDR3 sequence: CASSFGSAYGYTF. The CDR3 nucleotides read TGTGCCAGCAGTTTCGGGTCTGCGTATGGCTACACCTTC.

There are a few counts of this clonotype. V gene TRBV7-9 combines with J gene TRBJ1-1; D gene unclear. V was cut by 5 bases and J by 6 bases, with 10 bases left in between. The CDR3 covers 12 residues. The germline gives CDR1 SEHNR, CDR2 FQNEAQ (reference sequence). The CDR3 loop is CASSLFSSEAFF. The CDR3 DNA sequence: TGTGCCAGCAGCCTATTCTCCTCTGAAGCTTTCTTT.

This clonotype was observed many times. This sequence joins TRBV24-1 and TRBJ2-2; TRBD1 agrees at 8 bases. CDR1 and CDR2 (germline): KGHDR, SFDVKD. This CDR3 comprises 13 residues. Unmatched junction bases numbered 5, after V lost 8 bases and J lost 7 bases. CDR3 in amino acids: CATTGQEDGELFF. DNA of the CDR3: TGTGCCACCACGGGACAGGAAGACGGGGAGCTGTTTTTT.

This clonotype was detected only a few times. The gene calls are TRBV19 and TRBJ2-1; TRBD2 agrees at 7 bases. Germline trimming cut 3 bases from V and 4 bases from J; bases unmatched to any gene: 3. The V gene's germline CDR1 is LNHDA and CDR2 SQIVND (reference sequence). The length of the CDR3 is 14 residues. This CDR3 reads CASSMGGDYNEQFF. The CDR3, as DNA: TGTGCCAGTAGTATGGGGGGGGATTACAATGAGCAGTTCTTC.